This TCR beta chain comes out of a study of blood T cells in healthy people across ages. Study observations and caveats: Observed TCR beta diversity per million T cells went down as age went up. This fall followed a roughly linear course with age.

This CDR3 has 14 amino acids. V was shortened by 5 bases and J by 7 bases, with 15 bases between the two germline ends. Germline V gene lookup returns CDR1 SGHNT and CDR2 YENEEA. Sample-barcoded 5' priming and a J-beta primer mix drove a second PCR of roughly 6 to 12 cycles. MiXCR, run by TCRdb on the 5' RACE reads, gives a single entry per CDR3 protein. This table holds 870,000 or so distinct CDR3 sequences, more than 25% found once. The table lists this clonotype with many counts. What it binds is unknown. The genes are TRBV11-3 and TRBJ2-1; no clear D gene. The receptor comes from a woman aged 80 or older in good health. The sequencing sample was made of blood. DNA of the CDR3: TGTGCCAGCAGCGCTCGCCCCAGTATGAATGAGCAGTTCTTC. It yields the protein CASSARPSMNEQFF.